Listed below are T cell receptor beta chains from one sample, sequenced in a study of T-cell reconstitution after alpha-beta-depleted transplantation in children. TCRdb ran MiXCR on the PCR reads and lists one entry per CDR3 protein. The repertoire consists of a few hundred thousand distinct CDR3 sequences, with 11% occurring once and the leading ten covering 4.5% to 7%. The sequencing used PBMCs from the stem cell graft donor, collected from the stem cell graft. These receptors came from a human donor who donated a stem cell graft to a child with acute myeloid leukemia. CDR3s include the opening cysteine and the closing phenylalanine or tryptophan. A D gene is named only where the DNA matches it firmly. Only some rows state a clone size, as once, few, many or a class for expanded clones.

v_gene: TRBV20-1; abundance: .; len: 11; d_gene: .; j_gene: TRBJ2-1; CDR3nt: TGCAGTGCTAGCGGTGACAATGAGCAGTTCTTC; CDR3aa: CSASGDNEQFF
v_gene: TRBV20-1; abundance: few; len: 14; d_gene: TRBD1; j_gene: TRBJ2-5; CDR3nt: TGCAGTGCTCCCCGGACAGGGGGCCGCGAGACCCAGTACTTC; CDR3aa: CSAPRTGGRETQYF
v_gene: TRBV4-1; abundance: .; len: 13; d_gene: TRBD1; j_gene: TRBJ1-1; CDR3nt: TGCGCCAGCAGCCAAGCCGGGACAGTGAGAGCTTTCTTT; CDR3aa: CASSQAGTVRAFF
v_gene: TRBV5-1; abundance: .; len: 13; d_gene: TRBD1; j_gene: TRBJ2-2; CDR3nt: TGCGCCAGCAGCCGAGACAGGGTACGGGAGCTGTTTTTT; CDR3aa: CASSRDRVRELFF
v_gene: TRBV4-1; abundance: many; len: 12; d_gene: .; j_gene: TRBJ2-2; CDR3nt: TGCGCCAGCAGCCTCCCCTTCGGGGAGCTGTTTTTT; CDR3aa: CASSLPFGELFF
v_gene: TRBV20-1; abundance: .; len: 17; d_gene: TRBD2; j_gene: TRBJ2-3; CDR3nt: TGCTGTGCTAGAGGCACTAGCGGGGGGGCCTACACAGATACGCAGTATTTT; CDR3aa: CCARGTSGGAYTDTQYF
v_gene: TRBV6-1; abundance: few; len: 14; d_gene: .; j_gene: TRBJ1-4; CDR3nt: TGTGCCAGCAGTCCTCATACCCTCAATGAAAAACTGTTTTTT; CDR3aa: CASSPHTLNEKLFF
v_gene: TRBV12-3/TRBV12-4; abundance: .; len: 15; d_gene: TRBD1; j_gene: TRBJ2-1; CDR3nt: TGTGCCAGCAGCCCCGGGACAGGGAACCACAATGAGCAGTTCTTC; CDR3aa: CASSPGTGNHNEQFF
v_gene: TRBV14; abundance: .; len: 16; d_gene: .; j_gene: TRBJ2-3; CDR3nt: TGTGCCAGCAGCCCCCTTGGGGTGATAGGCACAGATACGCAGTATTTT; CDR3aa: CASSPLGVIGTDTQYF
v_gene: TRBV7-2; abundance: few; len: 17; d_gene: TRBD1; j_gene: TRBJ2-1; CDR3nt: TGTGCCAGCAGCCCACGGGACAGACCTACCTCCTACAATGAGCAGTTCTTC; CDR3aa: CASSPRDRPTSYNEQFF
v_gene: TRBV6-5; abundance: few; len: 15; d_gene: .; j_gene: TRBJ1-5; CDR3nt: TGTGCCAGCAGTTACTCGCGGGGGCTCGGTCAGCCCCAGCATTTT; CDR3aa: CASSYSRGLGQPQHF
v_gene: TRBV29-1; abundance: many; len: 13; d_gene: .; j_gene: TRBJ1-5; CDR3nt: TGCAGCGTCGGTCAAGGGGGGTTGGAGCCCCAGCATTTT; CDR3aa: CSVGQGGLEPQHF
v_gene: TRBV5-6; abundance: .; len: 16; d_gene: .; j_gene: TRBJ1-5; CDR3nt: TGTGCCAGCAGCCCGAGCGGGGGATCGGCCCGGCAGCCCCAGCATTTT; CDR3aa: CASSPSGGSARQPQHF
v_gene: TRBV12-3/TRBV12-4; abundance: many; len: 15; d_gene: TRBD1; j_gene: TRBJ2-2; CDR3nt: TGTGCCAGCAGCAAGGGACAGGCGAGCACCGGGGAGCTGTTTTTT; CDR3aa: CASSKGQASTGELFF
v_gene: TRBV7-2; abundance: few; len: 13; d_gene: .; j_gene: TRBJ1-4; CDR3nt: TGTGCCAGCAGCCGTCCAACTAATGAAAAACTGTTTTTT; CDR3aa: CASSRPTNEKLFF
v_gene: TRBV5-1; abundance: few; len: 15; d_gene: .; j_gene: TRBJ2-2; CDR3nt: TGCGCCAGCAGCTTGGAGCATTGGGGAACCGGGGAGCTGTTTTTT; CDR3aa: CASSLEHWGTGELFF
v_gene: TRBV3-1; abundance: .; len: 19; d_gene: TRBD2; j_gene: TRBJ2-1; CDR3nt: TGTGCCAGCAGCCCACCTCAGGGAGGGCCCTCCATTTCCTACAATGAGCAGTTCTTC; CDR3aa: CASSPPQGGPSISYNEQFF
v_gene: TRBV7-2; abundance: few; len: 16; d_gene: TRBD2; j_gene: TRBJ2-5; CDR3nt: TGTGCCAGCAGCTTTGGGTATAGCGGGGCTCAAGAGACCCAGTACTTC; CDR3aa: CASSFGYSGAQETQYF
v_gene: TRBV20-1; abundance: .; len: 14; d_gene: TRBD1; j_gene: TRBJ1-2; CDR3nt: TGCAGTGCTAGTACCGGGACAGGGGGCTATGGCTACACCTTC; CDR3aa: CSASTGTGGYGYTF
v_gene: TRBV2; abundance: .; len: 16; d_gene: .; j_gene: TRBJ2-2; CDR3nt: TGTGCCAGCAGTGATGGGCGGCGGGCGAACACCGGGGAGCTGTTTTTT; CDR3aa: CASSDGRRANTGELFF
v_gene: TRBV20-1; abundance: .; len: 15; d_gene: .; j_gene: TRBJ1-5; CDR3nt: TGCAGTGCTAGAGTTGACTACGGCTCCAATCAGCCCCAGCATTTT; CDR3aa: CSARVDYGSNQPQHF
v_gene: TRBV5-5; abundance: .; len: 12; d_gene: .; j_gene: TRBJ1-1; CDR3nt: TGTGCCAGCAGCGGCTCTTCGTATGAAGCTTTCTTT; CDR3aa: CASSGSSYEAFF
v_gene: TRBV7-2; abundance: few; len: 14; d_gene: TRBD1; j_gene: TRBJ1-4; CDR3nt: TGTGCCAGCAGCCTCCGACAGGGGGATGAAAAACTGTTTTTT; CDR3aa: CASSLRQGDEKLFF
v_gene: TRBV7-8; abundance: .; len: 15; d_gene: .; j_gene: TRBJ2-7; CDR3nt: TGTGCCAGCAGCTACGGGACGGTTAGCTCCTACGAGCAGTACTTC; CDR3aa: CASSYGTVSSYEQYF
v_gene: TRBV20-1; abundance: few; len: 17; d_gene: TRBD2; j_gene: TRBJ2-3; CDR3nt: TGCAGTGCTATTTTGTTGTCTAGCGGGAGCCGGGTGGATACGCAGTATTTT; CDR3aa: CSAILLSSGSRVDTQYF
v_gene: TRBV7-6; abundance: few; len: 15; d_gene: .; j_gene: TRBJ2-7; CDR3nt: TGTGCCAGCAGCCGATCTTTGGGGGCTTCCTACGAGCAGTACTTC; CDR3aa: CASSRSLGASYEQYF
v_gene: TRBV5-1; abundance: many; len: 14; d_gene: .; j_gene: TRBJ2-2; CDR3nt: TGCGCCAGCGGGCCCGGGATCGTTACCGGGGAGCTGTTTTTT; CDR3aa: CASGPGIVTGELFF
v_gene: TRBV5-1; abundance: few; len: 16; d_gene: .; j_gene: TRBJ1-1; CDR3nt: TGCGCCAGCAGTTTAGCACAGGGTGGAAGGAACACTGAAGCTTTCTTT; CDR3aa: CASSLAQGGRNTEAFF
v_gene: TRBV20-1; abundance: .; len: 15; d_gene: .; j_gene: TRBJ2-2; CDR3nt: TGCAGTGCTAGAGTTGTACGCTCGGGCACCGGGGAGCTGTTTTTC; CDR3aa: CSARVVRSGTGELFF
v_gene: TRBV7-8; abundance: .; len: 17; d_gene: TRBD2; j_gene: TRBJ2-3; CDR3nt: TGTGCCAGCAGCCCGATGGAAGCGGGGGGGCCTAGAGATACGCAGTATTTT; CDR3aa: CASSPMEAGGPRDTQYF
v_gene: TRBV15; abundance: many; len: 14; d_gene: .; j_gene: TRBJ2-7; CDR3nt: TGTGCCACCAGCAGAGGCAGGGGCGCCTACGAGCAGTACTTC; CDR3aa: CATSRGRGAYEQYF
v_gene: TRBV20-1; abundance: .; len: 14; d_gene: .; j_gene: TRBJ1-5; CDR3nt: TGCAGTGCTAGAGGAGGGAGTCGTAATCAGCCCCAGCATTTT; CDR3aa: CSARGGSRNQPQHF
v_gene: TRBV6-1; abundance: .; len: 14; d_gene: TRBD1; j_gene: TRBJ1-2; CDR3nt: TGTGCCAGCAGGTCGGGACAGACTAACTATGGCTACACCTTC; CDR3aa: CASRSGQTNYGYTF
v_gene: TRBV29-1; abundance: many; len: 11; d_gene: TRBD2; j_gene: TRBJ2-1; CDR3nt: TGCAGCGTCCCCCGGGGGGGACAGCAGTTCTTC; CDR3aa: CSVPRGGQQFF
v_gene: TRBV4-1; abundance: few; len: 15; d_gene: .; j_gene: TRBJ2-5; CDR3nt: TGCGCCAGCAGCCAAGTTGGTCGCAGGGAAGAGACCCAGTACTTC; CDR3aa: CASSQVGRREETQYF
v_gene: TRBV12-3/TRBV12-4; abundance: .; len: 14; d_gene: .; j_gene: TRBJ1-2; CDR3nt: TGTGCCAGCAGTTTAGCGGCGGGAGCCAGGGGCTACACCTTC; CDR3aa: CASSLAAGARGYTF
v_gene: TRBV10-3; abundance: few; len: 14; d_gene: .; j_gene: TRBJ1-1; CDR3nt: TGTGCCATCAGTGAGTCGCTATCAACACCTGAAGCTTTCTTT; CDR3aa: CAISESLSTPEAFF
v_gene: TRBV2; abundance: .; len: 15; d_gene: TRBD1; j_gene: TRBJ1-6; CDR3nt: TGTGCCAGCAGTGTGACAGGGGTCAGCAATTCACCCCTCCACTTT; CDR3aa: CASSVTGVSNSPLHF
v_gene: TRBV9; abundance: .; len: 15; d_gene: TRBD1; j_gene: TRBJ2-2; CDR3nt: TGTGCCAGCAGCTCAAGACAGGGGAAGGCCGGGGAGCTGTTTTTT; CDR3aa: CASSSRQGKAGELFF
v_gene: TRBV7-9; abundance: .; len: 15; d_gene: TRBD1; j_gene: TRBJ2-5; CDR3nt: TGTGCCAGCAGCTCAGGGACAGGGAAGACGGAGACCCAGTACTTC; CDR3aa: CASSSGTGKTETQYF
v_gene: TRBV7-3; abundance: .; len: 14; d_gene: .; j_gene: TRBJ2-3; CDR3nt: TGTGCCAGCAGCTTAAGCGCTTCATCAGATACGCAGTATTTT; CDR3aa: CASSLSASSDTQYF
v_gene: TRBV7-7; abundance: few; len: 16; d_gene: TRBD1; j_gene: TRBJ2-3; CDR3nt: TGTGCTAGCAGCCTGGGGACAGGGCCTCCCTTAGATACGCAGTATTTT; CDR3aa: CASSLGTGPPLDTQYF